Below are 15 T cell receptor beta chains sequenced from a single sample in a study of cytomegalovirus exposure and HLA in healthy donors. This PCR relied on a set of 60 Vbeta primers and 13 Jbeta primers. The data were produced by immunoSEQ multiplex PCR, yet TCRdb's version contains in-frame clones alone and is incomplete. This table has under 200,000 clones, around four fifths appearing once. Sequencing was performed on PBMCs. Receptors were obtained from a woman aged 45-60 years in good health and CMV-seropositive.

The gene calls are TRBV5-4 and TRBJ1-4, with D unresolved. Looked up from germline, CDR1 is SGHNT and CDR2 is YYREEE (reference sequence). V lost 3 bases to trimming and J lost 4 bases, with 10 bases between them. The CDR3 has 14 residues. The CDR3 spells CASSSRGGNEKLFF. The DNA for the CDR3 is TGTGCCAGCAGCTCGCGAGGCGGTAATGAAAAACTGTTTTTT.

This chain links TRBV27 with TRBJ2-7; TRBD1 aligns across 8 bases. Trimming took 1 base from V and 6 from J; bases not matched to a gene: 8. The CDR3 length is 15 residues. In germline, CDR1 is MNHEY, CDR2 SMNVEV (reference sequence). CDR3 nucleotide sequence: TGTGCCAGCAGTTTATTGGGTGACAGGGGCTCCGAGCAGTACTTC. It specifies CASSLLGDRGSEQYF.

A few counts support this clone. This chain joins TRBV5-1 and TRBJ2-5; 7 bases are shared with TRBD1. The closer fit of TRBJ2-7 to the DNA end suggests the J call may be wrong. In germline, CDR1 is SGHRS, CDR2 YFSETQ. CDR3 size: 13 residues. The CDR3 DNA sequence: TGCGCCAGCAGCCCGACAGGGTCGAGCGAGCAGTACTTC. It is translated as CASSPTGSSEQYF.

This clone showed up just once. The DNA for the CDR3 is TGTGCCAGCAGTTTATCGTGGGGAGGGAACCACAATGAGCAGTTCTTC. Its translation is CASSLSWGGNHNEQFF. V is TRBV27 and J is TRBJ2-1; 7 bases fit TRBD2. Germline V gives CDR1 MNHEY, CDR2 SMNVEV (reference sequence). Unmatched junction bases numbered 7, after V lost 0 bases and J lost 5 bases. The CDR3 contains 16 residues.

In regard to this clone: Compared with germline, one end of the junction differs, possibly owing to a read error. The rearrangement joins TRBV7-9 to TRBJ2-1; 9 bases are shared with TRBD2. The CDR3 length is 17 residues. Germline V CDR1 and CDR2: SEHNR, FQNEAQ (reference sequence). The CDR3 DNA follows: TGTTCCAGCAGCTTGACTAGCGGAGAAGCCTCCTACAATGAGCAGTTCTTC. The encoded protein is CSSSLTSGEASYNEQFF.

This clone turned up a few times. This chain uses TRBV6-5 with TRBJ1-1; tentatively, D is TRBD1 (6 bases). This CDR3 contains 13 residues. CDR1 and CDR2 (germline): MNHEY, SVGAGI. V was shortened by 4 bases and J by 4 bases, with 10 bases between the two germline ends. As DNA, the CDR3 is TGTGCCAGCAGTTCTGGGGGCCGCACTGAAGCTTTCTTT. It yields the protein CASSSGGRTEAFF.

The genes are TRBV6-1 and TRBJ2-4; 8 bases are a match to TRBD1. CDR3 length equals 14 residues. With 1 base clipped from V and 7 bases from J, the junction kept 3 bases outside the gene matches. Germline assignment: CDR1 MNHNS and CDR2 SASEGT. CDR3 protein: CASSEGTGNNIQYF. CDR3 DNA: TGTGCCAGCAGTGAAGGGACAGGGAATAACATTCAGTACTTC.

The rearrangement uses TRBV6-1 and TRBJ2-7, with 7 bases identical to TRBD1. CDR1 and CDR2 (germline): MNHNS, SASEGT. With 8 bases clipped from V and 3 bases from J, the junction kept 7 bases outside the gene matches. The CDR3 runs 13 residues. CDR3: CASSPGQYYEQYF. The DNA of the CDR3 is TGTGCCAGCTCTCCGGGACAGTACTACGAGCAGTACTTC.

The chain uses TRBV18 and TRBJ2-1; D remains ambiguous. The germline gives CDR1 KGHSH, CDR2 LQKENI. The V end was cut by 1 base, the J end by 7 bases, with 5 bases between. The CDR3 contains 12 residues. The CDR3 reads CASSPLSNEQFF. Here the CDR3 DNA reads TGTGCCAGCTCACCACTTTCTAATGAGCAGTTCTTC.

The genes are TRBV28 and TRBJ1-1; D is uncertain. The CDR3 extends over 17 amino acids. Trimming stripped 1 base from V and 0 bases from J, with 15 bases between. Germline V CDR1 and CDR2: MDHEN, SYDVKM. CDR3 sequence: CASSLYPGSVMNTEAFF. The CDR3 DNA reads as TGTGCCAGCAGTTTATATCCGGGGTCGGTCATGAACACTGAAGCTTTCTTT.

The rearrangement joins TRBV7-2 to TRBJ1-4; weak D call: TRBD1 (6 bases). Trimming removed 7 bases from V and 6 bases from J, with 24 bases in between. The CDR3 is 17 amino acids. Germline V gene data show CDR1 as SGHTA and CDR2 as FQGNSA. The CDR3, as DNA: TGTGCCAGCACCATTTTCCCCTCGGGACATCCCGATGAAAAACTGTTTTTT. Translation gives CASTIFPSGHPDEKLFF.

The chain links TRBV9 to TRBJ1-2; D may be TRBD1 (6 bases). This CDR3 comprises 15 residues. Germline assignment: CDR1 SGDLS and CDR2 YYNGEE. V gave up 0 bases and J gave up 0 bases, with 9 bases separating them. CDR3 sequence: CASSVVGATNYGYTF. In DNA, the CDR3 is TGTGCCAGCAGCGTAGTGGGGGCAACTAACTATGGCTACACCTTC.

This clone was counted between two and nine times. The chain is built from TRBV9 and TRBJ1-2; 10 nucleotides line up with TRBD1. The CDR3 runs 17 residues. The junction had 8 bases not matched to a gene; V was cut back by 3 bases and J by 0 bases. Germline V gene lookup returns CDR1 SGDLS and CDR2 YYNGEE. The CDR3 DNA reads as TGTGCCAGCAGCGGAAGTCCCGGGACAGGGGCTAACTATGGCTACACCTTC. Translation gives CASSGSPGTGANYGYTF.

The V gene is TRBV19, the J gene TRBJ1-5; D is ambiguous. The length of the CDR3 is 15 residues. Looked up from germline, CDR1 is LNHDA and CDR2 is SQIVND (reference sequence). The ends were cut back, 1 base at V and 2 bases at J, with 9 bases in the middle. Here the CDR3 DNA reads TGTGCCAGTAGTATAGTCTCCTCTGGCAATCAGCCCCAGCATTTT. Translated, it gives CASSIVSSGNQPQHF. The variable domain in full, with the rest retrieved from reference TRBV19 and TRBJ1-5, is DGGITQSPKYLFRKEGQNVTLSCEQNLNHDAMYWYRQDPGQGLRLIYYSQIVNDFQKGDIAEGYSVSREKKESFPLTVTSAQKNPTAFYLCASSIVSSGNQPQHFGDGTRLSIL.

This clone was counted only a few times. The chain joins TRBV27 to TRBJ2-5; 11 positions match TRBD1. Germline loops: CDR1 MNHEY, CDR2 SMNVEV (reference sequence). V trimming: 8 bases; J trimming: 14 bases; junction bases outside the gene matches: 7. This CDR3 has 11 amino acids. CDR3 sequence (DNA): TGTGCCAGCGGACAGGGGGCGCGATCTTACTTC. It yields the protein CASGQGARSYF.